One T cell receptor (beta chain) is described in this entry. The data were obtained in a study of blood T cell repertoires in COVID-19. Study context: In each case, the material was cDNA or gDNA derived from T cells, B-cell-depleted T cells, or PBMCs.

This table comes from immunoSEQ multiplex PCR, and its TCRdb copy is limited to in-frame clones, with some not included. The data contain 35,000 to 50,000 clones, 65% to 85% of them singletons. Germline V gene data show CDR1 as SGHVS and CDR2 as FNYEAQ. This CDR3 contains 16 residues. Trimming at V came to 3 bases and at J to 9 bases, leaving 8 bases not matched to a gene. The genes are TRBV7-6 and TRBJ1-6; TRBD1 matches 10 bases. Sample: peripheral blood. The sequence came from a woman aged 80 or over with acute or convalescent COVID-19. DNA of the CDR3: TGTGCCAGCAGCTTCCGGGACAGGGGTTCAAGTTCACCCCTCCACTTT. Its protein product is CASSFRDRGSSSPLHF.